Each of the 11 T cell receptor beta chains below was sequenced from the same sample in a study of a mutant IDH1 vaccine in newly diagnosed glioma. Their target antigens are unknown. The assay was immunoSEQ multiplex PCR, and TCRdb's table has in-frame clones only and misses some. The sample holds under 30,000 clones, 77% seen once. The time point: week 5, during vaccination. Every vaccine dose comprised 300 ug of mutant IDH1 20-mer peptide plus topical imiquimod. Source: PBMCs, taken from a glioma patient whose treatment included an IDH1 peptide vaccine. The receptors here all came from a man in his forties with glioma.

V is TRBV11-2 and J is TRBJ2-7; D might be TRBD1 (5 bases). The germline V gene has CDR1 SGHAT and CDR2 FQNNGV. CDR3 size: 14 residues. Trimming took off 1 base at V and 7 bases at J, with 14 bases between the two ends. CDR3 region: CASSLGLGRQEQYV. The CDR3 coding sequence is TGTGCCAGCAGCTTAGGCCTGGGCCGACAGGAGCAGTACGTC.

The chain employs TRBV14 and TRBJ2-7; 12 bases fit TRBD1. With 1 base clipped from V and 6 bases from J, the junction kept 7 bases outside the gene matches. CDR1 is SGHDN, CDR2 FVKESK, per germline. The CDR3 covers 16 residues. The CDR3 DNA sequence: TGTGCCAGCAGCCAAGTGTTCGGGACAGGGGGCACCGAGCAGTACTTC. Protein sequence: CASSQVFGTGGTEQYF.

This rearrangement joins TRBV18 to TRBJ1-6, with D perhaps matching TRBD1 (5 bases). Germline V CDR1 and CDR2: KGHSH, LQKENI. The V and J ends lost 2 bases and 10 bases respectively, with 21 bases between them. The CDR3 covers 17 residues. CDR3 region: CASSPYPAGTGGSPLHF. The CDR3 DNA reads TGTGCCAGCTCACCATACCCTGCCGGGACTGGGGGATCACCCCTCCACTTT.

The J gene is TRBJ2-3, the V gene TRBV7-9; D is unclear. CDR3 length equals 11 residues. Trimming cost V 1 base and J 6 bases, with 2 bases left between them. In germline, CDR1 is SEHNR, CDR2 FQNEAQ (reference sequence). CDR3 coding DNA: TGTGCCAGCAGCTTAGTTGATACGCAGTATTTT. This codes for CASSLVDTQYF.

This clone was recorded once. The chain uses TRBV19 and TRBJ1-2, with 9 bases aligning to TRBD1. This CDR3 spans 16 amino acids. Looked up from germline, CDR1 is LNHDA and CDR2 is SQIVND (reference sequence). J gave up 4 bases and V 5 bases, and 11 bases lay outside the gene matches. This CDR3 reads CASSGTGQGRGYGYTF. The CDR3 region has the DNA TGTGCCAGTAGTGGGACGGGACAGGGAAGGGGCTATGGCTACACCTTC. Based on the CDR3 plus reference TRBV19 and TRBJ1-2, the full variable domain is DGGITQSPKYLFRKEGQNVTLSCEQNLNHDAMYWYRQDPGQGLRLIYYSQIVNDFQKGDIAEGYSVSREKKESFPLTVTSAQKNPTAFYLCASSGTGQGRGYGYTFGSGTRLTVV.

This chain joins TRBV19 and TRBJ1-5, with D perhaps TRBD1 (6 bases). The V end was cut by 8 bases, the J end by 4 bases, with 18 bases between. The CDR3 is 15 amino acids. Germline V gene lookup returns CDR1 LNHDA and CDR2 SQIVND (reference sequence). The chain's CDR3 is CASRKGAGANQPQHF. CDR3 sequence (DNA): TGTGCCAGTCGTAAAGGTGCAGGGGCAAATCAGCCCCAGCATTTT.

The chain employs TRBV18 and TRBJ1-4; 7 bases are shared with TRBD1. V was pared by 3 bases and J by 6 bases, with 7 bases of the junction left unmatched. This CDR3 comprises 15 residues. CDR1 KGHSH and CDR2 LQKENI come from the germline V gene. Here the CDR3 reads CASSPNRGADEKLFF. CDR3 DNA sequence: TGTGCCAGCTCACCGAACAGGGGCGCGGATGAAAAACTGTTTTTT.

The rearrangement joins TRBV11-3 to TRBJ1-1, with no clear D. The CDR3 has 13 amino acids. Germline assignment: CDR1 SGHNT and CDR2 YENEEA. The ends were cut back, 5 bases at V and 1 base at J, with 8 bases in the middle. The CDR3 nucleotides read TGTGCCAGCAGCCCCGGCGGGAACACTGAAGCTTTCTTT. Its translation: CASSPGGNTEAFF.

V and J are TRBV29-1 and TRBJ1-1, with a weak D call TRBD1 (5 bases). V was cut by 4 bases and J by 5 bases, with 11 bases left in between. Germline loops: CDR1 SQVTM, CDR2 ANQGSEA. This CDR3 has 12 amino acids. CDR3 loop: CSVGREGTEAFF. The DNA for the CDR3 is TGCAGCGTTGGCAGGGAAGGGACTGAAGCTTTCTTT.

The chain joins TRBV7-9 to TRBJ2-3, with 7 bases fitting TRBD2. CDR1 is SEHNR, CDR2 FQNEAQ, per germline (reference sequence). With V trimmed by 1 base and J by 1 base, 5 bases remained unmatched. This CDR3 region has 16 residues. This chain's CDR3 is CASSLGTRGGTDTQYF. The CDR3 nucleotides read TGTGCCAGCAGCTTAGGGACTAGGGGAGGCACAGATACGCAGTATTTT. Using reference TRBV7-9 and TRBJ2-3 for the parts outside the CDR3, the full variable domain is DTGVSQNPRHKITKRGQNVTFRCDPISEHNRLYWYRQTLGQGPEFLTYFQNEAQLEKSRLLSDRFSAERPKGSFSTLEIQRTEQGDSAMYLCASSLGTRGGTDTQYFGPGTRLTVL.

The gene calls are TRBV7-2 and TRBJ1-1; 7 nucleotides agree with TRBD1. The germline V gene encodes CDR1 SGHTA and CDR2 FQGNSA. This CDR3 is built from 18 residues. V shed 4 bases and J 4 bases; nucleotides not matched to a gene: 18. The CDR3: CASSSRTSGGSRFTEAFF. CDR3 bases: TGTGCCAGCAGCTCGAGAACTTCAGGGGGGTCTAGGTTCACTGAAGCTTTCTTT.